The following is a T cell receptor (beta chain) sequence with its context. Its specificity is not known. A much larger clone lies one base from this, so it may be a read error. This CDR3 has 13 amino acids. The germline V gene encodes CDR1 MRHNA and CDR2 SNTAGT. The data were obtained in a study of early T cells in non-severe SARS-CoV-2 infection. Separate cDNA molecules each had unique molecular identifiers attached to them. One entry per CDR3 protein results from TCRdb running MiXCR on the 5' RACE reads. Of over 55,000 distinct CDR3 sequences listed, about 7.7% are singletons. Study findings and constraints: Lookups in VDJdb leaned toward anti-spike CD8 responses and missed private and CD4 specificities.

The chain couples TRBV6-4 to TRBJ2-3; D not resolved. Material for sequencing was whole blood. The clonotype originates from an adult who was a healthcare worker with PCR-confirmed SARS-CoV-2 infection or an uninfected control (not recorded which). In nucleotides, the CDR3 is TGTGCCAGCAGTGACTCCGGGCCAGATACGCGGTATTTT. Translating gives CASSDSGPDTRYF.